This TCR beta chain originates from a study of cytomegalovirus exposure and HLA in healthy donors. CDR1 is MNHEY and CDR2 is SVGAGI in the germline V gene. The CDR3 covers 14 residues. V trimming: 6 bases; J trimming: 5 bases; junction bases outside the gene matches: 5. A multiplex PCR was run with 60 Vbeta primers and 13 Jbeta primers. Measured with immunoSEQ multiplex PCR; TCRdb has only the in-frame clones, and not every one. Of around 130,000 clones in the sample, about 73% are singletons; the top ten hold about 2.6%. All donors participated as healthy donors of bone marrow. The sequenced sample was PBMCs. The clonotype originates from a human donor in good health. The chain carries TRBV6-5 and TRBJ2-2; TRBD2 aligns across 8 bases. The CDR3 DNA follows: TGTGCCAGCAGACCGGGAGGGGGAACCGGGGAGCTGTTTTTT. Protein: CASRPGGGTGELFF.